A selection of T cell receptor beta chains follows, all from one sample in a study of blood T cell repertoires in COVID-19. Measured with immunoSEQ multiplex PCR; TCRdb has only the in-frame clones, and not every one. Of a few hundred thousand clones listed, approximately 88% are singletons. The sequenced material came from peripheral blood. These receptors all stem from a woman aged 25 to 39 with acute or convalescent COVID-19. Both conserved end residues are part of each CDR3. D genes are given only for firm matches. Clone size is stated in some rows and not others, as once, few, many or a class when expanded.

clone size: NA; D gene: NA; J gene: TRBJ2-1; V gene: TRBV3-1/TRBV3-2; CDR3 protein: CASSPISNSYNEQFF; CDR3 DNA: TGTGCCAGCAGCCCGATCAGTAACTCCTACAATGAGCAGTTCTTC
clone size: NA; D gene: TRBD1; J gene: TRBJ2-7; V gene: TRBV5-6; CDR3 protein: CASTLDRDYEQYF; CDR3 DNA: TGTGCCAGCACCCTGGACAGGGATTACGAGCAGTACTTC
clone size: NA; D gene: NA; J gene: TRBJ2-7; V gene: TRBV10-3; CDR3 protein: CAISDLRLSYEQYF; CDR3 DNA: TGTGCCATCAGTGATCTTCGACTATCATACGAGCAGTACTTC
clone size: once; D gene: NA; J gene: TRBJ1-1; V gene: TRBV12-5; CDR3 protein: CASGLAQGGTEAFF; CDR3 DNA: TGTGCTAGTGGTTTGGCGCAGGGAGGGACTGAAGCTTTCTTT
clone size: NA; D gene: TRBD1; J gene: TRBJ2-1; V gene: TRBV2; CDR3 protein: CASSEADRNNEQFF; CDR3 DNA: TGTGCCAGCAGTGAAGCGGACAGGAACAATGAGCAGTTCTTC
clone size: NA; D gene: TRBD1; J gene: TRBJ1-4; V gene: TRBV2; CDR3 protein: CASSAIGQGAATNEKLFF; CDR3 DNA: TGTGCCAGCAGTGCCATAGGACAGGGGGCTGCAACTAATGAAAAACTGTTTTTT
clone size: NA; D gene: NA; J gene: TRBJ1-5; V gene: TRBV2; CDR3 protein: CASTSRGGIQPQHF; CDR3 DNA: TGTGCCAGCACATCTAGGGGGGGGATTCAGCCCCAGCATTTT
clone size: NA; D gene: TRBD2; J gene: TRBJ2-1; V gene: TRBV11-2; CDR3 protein: CASSAMGLAGEENNEQFF; CDR3 DNA: TGTGCCAGCAGCGCCATGGGACTAGCGGGAGAAGAGAACAATGAGCAGTTCTTC
clone size: NA; D gene: NA; J gene: TRBJ2-7; V gene: TRBV24-1; CDR3 protein: CATSDSLYYEQYF; CDR3 DNA: TGTGCCACCAGTGACAGTTTATACTACGAGCAGTACTTC
clone size: NA; D gene: NA; J gene: TRBJ2-1; V gene: TRBV4-3; CDR3 protein: CASSQGPNEQFF; CDR3 DNA: TGCGCCAGCAGCCAAGGGCCCAATGAGCAGTTCTTC
clone size: NA; D gene: TRBD1; J gene: TRBJ2-7; V gene: TRBV10-2; CDR3 protein: CANSESRQGVYEQYF; CDR3 DNA: TGCGCCAACAGTGAGTCTAGGCAGGGGGTCTACGAGCAGTACTTC
clone size: NA; D gene: TRBD1; J gene: TRBJ1-6; V gene: TRBV4-2; CDR3 protein: CASSQAAQGSLSYNSPLHF; CDR3 DNA: TGTGCCAGCAGCCAAGCTGCACAGGGGAGTCTTTCCTATAATTCACCCCTCCACTTT
clone size: NA; D gene: TRBD2; J gene: TRBJ2-1; V gene: TRBV7-6; CDR3 protein: CASSSGLAGVNEQFF; CDR3 DNA: TGTGCCAGCAGCTCGGGACTAGCGGGAGTAAATGAGCAGTTCTTC
clone size: NA; D gene: NA; J gene: TRBJ1-1; V gene: TRBV19; CDR3 protein: CASSTTYRRNTEAFF; CDR3 DNA: TGTGCCAGTAGTACGACATACAGGCGGAACACTGAAGCTTTCTTT
clone size: NA; D gene: NA; J gene: TRBJ1-1; V gene: TRBV6-5; CDR3 protein: CASSYSPGVEAFF; CDR3 DNA: TGTGCCAGCAGTTACTCACCGGGGGTTGAAGCTTTCTTT
clone size: NA; D gene: TRBD2; J gene: TRBJ2-1; V gene: TRBV5-3; CDR3 protein: CARSQLKTLAGAKRGEQFF; CDR3 DNA: TGTGCCAGAAGCCAACTCAAAACCTTAGCGGGAGCCAAGAGGGGTGAGCAGTTCTTC
clone size: NA; D gene: TRBD1; J gene: TRBJ1-5; V gene: TRBV5-6; CDR3 protein: CASSLIQGQGDQPQHF; CDR3 DNA: TGTGCCAGCAGCTTGATCCAGGGACAGGGCGATCAGCCCCAGCATTTT
clone size: NA; D gene: NA; J gene: TRBJ1-2; V gene: TRBV5-6; CDR3 protein: CASSPTGTNGYTF; CDR3 DNA: TGTGCCAGCAGCCCTACAGGGACCAACGGCTACACCTTC
clone size: few; D gene: NA; J gene: TRBJ1-1; V gene: TRBV29-1; CDR3 protein: CSVGQNTEAFF; CDR3 DNA: TGCAGCGTGGGACAGAACACTGAAGCTTTCTTT
clone size: few; D gene: TRBD1; J gene: TRBJ1-5; V gene: TRBV3-1/TRBV3-2; CDR3 protein: CASSQDRGREPQHF; CDR3 DNA: TGTGCCAGCAGCCAAGACAGGGGGCGGGAGCCCCAGCATTTT
clone size: NA; D gene: NA; J gene: TRBJ1-1; V gene: TRBV7-2; CDR3 protein: CASSFDRINTEAFF; CDR3 DNA: TGTGCCAGCAGCTTCGACAGAATTAACACTGAAGCTTTCTTT
clone size: NA; D gene: TRBD1; J gene: TRBJ2-7; V gene: TRBV18; CDR3 protein: CASSGQGRYEQYF; CDR3 DNA: TGTGCCAGCTCAGGACAGGGGAGGTACGAGCAGTACTTC
clone size: NA; D gene: NA; J gene: TRBJ1-1; V gene: TRBV12-3/TRBV12-4; CDR3 protein: CASTRTANTEAFF; CDR3 DNA: TGTGCCAGCACCAGGACAGCGAACACTGAAGCTTTCTTT
clone size: NA; D gene: NA; J gene: TRBJ1-1; V gene: TRBV18; CDR3 protein: CASTSLGGDTEAFF; CDR3 DNA: TGTGCCAGCACGTCCCTCGGGGGAGACACTGAAGCTTTCTTT
clone size: NA; D gene: TRBD1; J gene: TRBJ2-7; V gene: TRBV6-1; CDR3 protein: CASSEGTGGSYEQYF; CDR3 DNA: TGTGCCAGCAGTGAAGGGACAGGGGGCTCCTACGAGCAGTACTTC
clone size: NA; D gene: NA; J gene: TRBJ2-1; V gene: TRBV5-4; CDR3 protein: CASSSRPREQFF; CDR3 DNA: TGTGCCAGCAGCTCGAGGCCGAGGGAGCAGTTCTTC
clone size: NA; D gene: TRBD2; J gene: TRBJ2-5; V gene: TRBV7-7; CDR3 protein: CASSEGGLAGGPETQYF; CDR3 DNA: TGTGCCAGCAGCGAGGGGGGACTAGCGGGAGGGCCGGAGACCCAGTACTTC
clone size: NA; D gene: NA; J gene: TRBJ1-3; V gene: TRBV6-2/TRBV6-3; CDR3 protein: CASSDGQRLGNTIYF; CDR3 DNA: TGTGCCAGCAGTGACGGACAGAGGCTTGGAAACACCATATATTTT
clone size: NA; D gene: TRBD2; J gene: TRBJ2-7; V gene: TRBV5-4; CDR3 protein: CASSAGTSGRAGSFYEQYF; CDR3 DNA: TGTGCCAGCAGCGCTGGGACTAGCGGGAGGGCAGGCAGTTTCTACGAGCAGTACTTC